This TCR beta chain is from a study of blood T cell repertoires in COVID-19. Germline lookup yields CDR1 SGHTA and CDR2 FQGNSA. CDR3 length: 19 amino acids. V lost 4 bases, J lost 2 bases, and 13 bases stayed unmatched. TCRdb's copy holds only in-frame clones and misses some; the assay was immunoSEQ multiplex PCR. The repertoire holds 75,000 to 95,000 clones, with around 90% as singletons. This clone was observed a handful of times. This TCR was sampled from a man aged 50-60 years with active COVID-19. The chain combines TRBV7-2 with TRBJ2-4; 11 bases fit TRBD1. Sequenced input: peripheral blood. The CDR3 bases are TGTGCCAGCAGCTCCAGGACAGGGGGCGCGGAGGCGACCAAAAACATTCAGTACTTC. Residues: CASSSRTGGAEATKNIQYF.